This TCR beta chain came from a study of cytomegalovirus exposure and HLA in healthy donors (dated by TCRdb to 2016 to 2017). About the investigation overall: In an earlier analysis of approximately 640 of the donors, 276 Gb of sequence data and about 110 million unique TCR beta sequences from roughly 200 million T cells were reported. Approximately 300 gigabases of sequencing data and some 85 million unique TCR sequences were included in an early release covering roughly 600 HLA-typed donors. Of the 398 genotyped donors, around 81% fell in the genetic ancestry cluster associated with self-reported Caucasian donors. The aim of the study was to test whether cataloging public T cell receptors could identify signatures of past pathogen exposure. Using immunosequencing, the study profiled T cell repertoires from fewer than 850 subjects and related those repertoires to cytomegalovirus serostatus. Besides the first cohort of approximately 670 subjects, a separate validation cohort made up of over 95 different subjects was used. To predict cytomegalovirus infection status, the study combined high-throughput TCR immunosequencing, statistical association of individual TCRs with disease status, and machine learning. A later analysis re-examined previously published TCR beta repertoires from more than 600 donors and added high-resolution HLA genotyping to investigate patterns of TCR occurrence. In the later analysis, no new phenotypic data were used to find candidate immune exposures; instead, reliance was placed on TCR beta sequences and their occurrence across donors. An earlier analysis of roughly 600 of the donors used high-throughput TCR beta sequencing to judge whether each TCR beta V gene segment behaved as functional or pseudogenic. Donor age, sex, ethnicity and CMV serostatus were collected together with the repertoire data. In a later genetic analysis, genome-wide SNP genotypes for about three fifths of the 666 donors were used, and that subset was treated as a discovery cohort. All discovery cohort repertoires had been generated using a single sequencing platform. HLA typing covered class I and class II loci at four-digit resolution. Typing coverage differed by locus: A, B, C, DRB1 and DQB1 were typed in roughly 620-640 donors, DQA1 in 522, DPA1 in 606, and DPB1 in 400 to 490. Four to six DR-DQ haplotypes were handled as single units for association and clustering because linkage in the cohort was strong. Among 300 to 450 genotyped donors of the cohort, an average of around 240,000 unique TCR beta nucleotide sequences were sequenced per donor, approximately 20% of them non-productive.

Libraries were made using the immunoSEQ multiplex PCR assay. The multiplex PCR relied on a mix of 60 forward primers for TCR Vbeta segments and 13 reverse primers for TCR Jbeta segments. The CDR3 region of rearranged TCR beta genes was amplified from genomic DNA with a multiplex PCR assay. Amplified TCR beta libraries were sequenced as 87-base-pair reads on the Illumina HiSeq System. Processing in the source paper ran as follows. A later analysis counted approximately 74 million unique TCR beta chains across the 690 or so repertoires, and some 11 million of these chains were shared by at least two donors. To remove PCR and sequencing errors, raw reads were error-corrected and collapsed into unique sequences using a nearest-neighbor algorithm that merged closely related sequences. V, D and J gene segments were assigned by aligning CDR3 sequences to IMGT reference sequences. For a sequence to be retained, a match of at least six nucleotides to both a V gene segment and a J gene segment was required. A rearrangement was called productive if the CDR3 had no stop codons and remained in frame with V and J, and every other rearrangement was called non-productive. Following IMGT convention, CDR3 was defined as the stretch from the second conserved V-encoded cysteine up to the conserved J-encoded phenylalanine. Sequences without an unambiguous match to a single V gene segment were excluded from the earlier analysis of 587 of the donors. In an earlier analysis of some 590 of the donors, a V segment was called functional when productive rearrangements were above 56.7%, and segregating when the standard deviation between donors exceeded 5%. A statistical classification framework was developed to diagnose cytomegalovirus status using the catalog of TCR beta chain sequences. V and J gene assignment, in a later analysis, came from comparing TCR nucleotide sequences with IMGT/GENE-DB human TR gene sequences. In a later analysis, CDR3 sequences and most-parsimonious VDJ recombination scenarios were assigned using the TCRdist pipeline. In a later analysis, each TCR beta chain was defined by its CDR3 amino acid sequence together with its V-gene family, and reads without a unique V-gene family were excluded. A later analysis removed 600 or so highly shared, low-generation-probability nucleotide sequences to deal with suspected cross-contamination and a sequencing artifact. In a later analysis, a clonal expansion index for each public chain was calculated from normalized within-repertoire ranks of inferred template counts. Generation probabilities in a later analysis came from a VDJ recombination model fitted to out-of-frame rearrangements, and those results were checked against IGoR. Hypergeometric tests were used in a later analysis to score TCR-TCR, TCR-HLA and TCR-CMV co-occurrence, with a repertoire-size bias correction applied to the TCR pairs. A later analysis estimated false discovery rates by permuting HLA or CMV assignments 20 times. A later analysis grouped co-occurring TCRs with DBSCAN, adding TCRdist sequence similarity when clustering within HLA-allele-positive subsets. Repertoires with fewer than 30,000 or more than 120,000 public chains were left out of co-occurrence clustering, as were several repertoires with anomalous nucleotide sharing. TCRdb retrieved this table from immuneACCESS and kept in-frame rearrangements only. Not all clones are present; in checked studies, unresolved V genes account for under half, and no reason is known for the remainder. That table gives V, J and clone size, and the DNA gave D and trimming. This sample's table has entries for tens of thousands of clones. Jointly, the top ten make up 0.95% to 1.3% of the sample.

CDR1 and CDR2 were assigned from the germline V gene as MNHNS and SASEGT. Trimming accounts for 5 bases at V and 5 bases at J, while the number of junction bases matched to no gene is 5. From cysteine to phenylalanine, the CDR3 is 14 amino acids long. Just the 42-base CDR3 DNA is kept, in frame starting at base 1. Broad study findings and their caveats: The 87-base-pair reads could not distinguish some IMGT-functional V segments, including TRBV6-2 and TRBV6-3, so those segments were excluded. In a later genetic analysis, a missense DCLRE1C variant was associated with V-gene and J-gene trimming of TCR beta chains, and the association was replicated in an independent cohort. The classifier was reported to diagnose cytomegalovirus status with high specificity and sensitivity in both the original cohort and the validation cohort. A further reported finding was that TCR beta sequences accurately predicted the HLA-A and HLA-B alleles for most subjects in the first cohort. Because HLA typing was unavailable for some donors at each locus, only the typed subset was used in association tests. In a later analysis, HLA-associated TCR beta chains showed more clonal expansion and lower generation probabilities than non-associated chains that were equally common. Assigning TCR associations to individual alleles was difficult when HLA alleles, especially DR and DQ, strongly co-occurred. A later analysis found that TCR association rates varied across HLA loci, with DRB1 alleles showing the most associated TCRs and HLA-C alleles the fewest. Presence/absence analyses assumed roughly uniform sequencing depth across donors, an assumption that may not hold. A later analysis associated approximately 17,000 TCR beta sequences with specific HLA alleles at a false discovery rate of 0.05. A cluster of highly shared sequence variants was judged likely to be a technical artifact of the sequencing pipeline. The earlier analysis of almost 600 of the donors excluded about 16 rarely observed V segments, including chromosome 9 orphons, because counts were too low. In vitro tests confirmed that a few of the cytomegalovirus-associated TCR beta chains recognize cytomegalovirus antigens. CMV serostatus was the only immune exposure information available for the cohort. A later analysis reported that several top co-occurrence clusters appeared linked to parvovirus B19, influenza, CMV and Epstein-Barr virus. It was suggested by the authors that the approach could potentially be generalized to other disease states and immunological phenotypes. Most TCR sequences were seen in very few donors, while some public TCRs were found in many individuals. Linkage disequilibrium might explain the correlated functional status among segregating V segments, but an unknown experimental factor could not be excluded. A total of 164 TCR beta chains were listed by the study as associated with cytomegalovirus. In this cohort, only TCR beta chains were sequenced, and detectable features were limited by the absence of alpha or paired-chain data. In a later genetic analysis, fewer N-insertions in productive TCRs were reported among donors in an Asian-associated ancestry cluster than the roughly 700-donor mean. In an earlier analysis of approximately 590 of the donors, most TCR beta V segments were observed in productive rearrangements about 87% or about 30% of the time, broadly matching IMGT annotations. A later analysis found that most CMV-associated TCR beta chains appeared HLA-restricted, with HLA associations seemingly driven largely by CMV exposure.

On this clone: Which antigen it targets is not known.

The cohort was made up of 666 healthy bone marrow donors. Cohort members were all nominally healthy when sampled, although unrecorded immune exposures were likely present. The donor was CMV seronegative and belonged to the group of 350 to 400 seronegative cohort members. Every donor gave a peripheral blood sample, and the peripheral blood mononuclear cells from that sample were used for TCR beta sequencing. Genomic DNA extraction from the blood cell samples was performed with the Qiagen DNeasy Blood Extraction Kit. The V and J segments used are TRBV6-1 and TRBJ2-2, with 7 bases aligning to TRBD1. The receptor was isolated from a woman between 25 and 40 years old in good health and CMV-seronegative. The sample consisted of PBMCs. The sequenced DNA is TGTGCCAGCAGTACTACACAGGGGACCGGGGAGCTGTTTTTT. Its amino acids are CASSTTQGTGELFF.